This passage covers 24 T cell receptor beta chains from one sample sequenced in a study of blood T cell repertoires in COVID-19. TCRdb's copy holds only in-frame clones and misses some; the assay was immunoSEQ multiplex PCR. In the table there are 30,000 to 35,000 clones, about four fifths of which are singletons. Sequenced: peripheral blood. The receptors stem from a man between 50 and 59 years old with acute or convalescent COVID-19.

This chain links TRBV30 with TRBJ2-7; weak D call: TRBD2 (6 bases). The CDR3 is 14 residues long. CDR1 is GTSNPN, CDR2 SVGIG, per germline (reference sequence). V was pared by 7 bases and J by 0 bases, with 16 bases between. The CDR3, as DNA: TGTGCCTACCTACGGGGGATCGGCTCCTACGAGCAGTACTTC. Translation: CAYLRGIGSYEQYF.

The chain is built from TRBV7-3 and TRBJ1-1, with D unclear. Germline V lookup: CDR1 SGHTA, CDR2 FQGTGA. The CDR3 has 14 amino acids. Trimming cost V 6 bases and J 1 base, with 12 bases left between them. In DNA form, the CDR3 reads TGTGCCAGCAGTCAAATGCACTCGAACACTGAAGCTTTCTTT. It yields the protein CASSQMHSNTEAFF.

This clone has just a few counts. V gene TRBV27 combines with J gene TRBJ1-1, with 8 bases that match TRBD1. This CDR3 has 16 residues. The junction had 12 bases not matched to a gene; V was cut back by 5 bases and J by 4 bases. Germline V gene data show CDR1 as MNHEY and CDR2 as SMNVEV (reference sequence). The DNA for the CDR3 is TGTGCCAGCAGTCCGATTCCGGGCAGGGGGCCCACTGAAGCTTTCTTT. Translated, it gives CASSPIPGRGPTEAFF.

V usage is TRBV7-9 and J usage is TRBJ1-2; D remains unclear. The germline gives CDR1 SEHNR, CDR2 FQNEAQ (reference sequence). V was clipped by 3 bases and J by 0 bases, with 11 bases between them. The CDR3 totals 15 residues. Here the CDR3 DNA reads TGTGCCAGCAGCTTTGGTGCAGACACTAACTATGGCTACACCTTC. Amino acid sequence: CASSFGADTNYGYTF.

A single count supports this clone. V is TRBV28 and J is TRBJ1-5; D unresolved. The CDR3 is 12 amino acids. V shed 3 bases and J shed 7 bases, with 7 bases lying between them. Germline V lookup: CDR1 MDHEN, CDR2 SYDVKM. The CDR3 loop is CASSLGSQPQHF. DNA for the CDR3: TGTGCCAGCAGTTTGGGCAGCCAGCCCCAGCATTTT.

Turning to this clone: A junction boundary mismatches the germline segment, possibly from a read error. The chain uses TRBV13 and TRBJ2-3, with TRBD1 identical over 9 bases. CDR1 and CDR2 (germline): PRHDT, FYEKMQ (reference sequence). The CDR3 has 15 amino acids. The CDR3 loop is CASTLGTGIGDTQYF. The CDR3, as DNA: TGTGCCAGCACCTTAGGGACAGGGATTGGAGATACGCAGTATTTT.

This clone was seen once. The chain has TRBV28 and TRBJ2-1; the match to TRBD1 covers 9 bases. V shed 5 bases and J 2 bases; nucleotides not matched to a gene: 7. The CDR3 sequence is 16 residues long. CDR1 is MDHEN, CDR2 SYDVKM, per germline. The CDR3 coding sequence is TGTGCCAGCAGTCCGACAGGGGGACCTCCCTACAATGAGCAGTTCTTC. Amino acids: CASSPTGGPPYNEQFF.

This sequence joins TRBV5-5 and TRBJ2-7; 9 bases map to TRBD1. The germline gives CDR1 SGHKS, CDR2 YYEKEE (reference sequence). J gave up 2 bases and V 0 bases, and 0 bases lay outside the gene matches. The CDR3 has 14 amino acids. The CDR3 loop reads CASSLGQGAYEQYF. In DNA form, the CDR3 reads TGTGCCAGCAGCTTGGGACAGGGGGCCTACGAGCAGTACTTC. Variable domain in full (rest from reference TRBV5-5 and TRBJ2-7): DAGVTQSPTHLIKTRGQQVTLRCSPISGHKSVSWYQQVLGQGPQFIFQYYEKEERGRGNFPDRFSARQFPNYSSELNVNALLLGDSALYLCASSLGQGAYEQYFGPGTRLTVT.

CDR3 coding DNA: TGTGCCAGCAGTGACACGACAGGGATAGGGGAGACCCAGTACTTC. Residues: CASSDTTGIGETQYF. This chain joins TRBV6-1 and TRBJ2-5; 7 nucleotides match TRBD1. The V and J ends lost 3 bases and 5 bases, in that order; junction bases with no gene match: 9. Germline assignment: CDR1 MNHNS and CDR2 SASEGT. CDR3 length: 15 amino acids.

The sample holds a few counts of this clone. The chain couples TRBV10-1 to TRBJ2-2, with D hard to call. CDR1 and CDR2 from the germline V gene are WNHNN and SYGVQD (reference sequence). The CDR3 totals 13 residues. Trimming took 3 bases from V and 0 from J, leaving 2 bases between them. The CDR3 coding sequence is TGCGCCAGCAGTGACACGAACACCGGGGAGCTGTTTTTT. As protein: CASSDTNTGELFF.

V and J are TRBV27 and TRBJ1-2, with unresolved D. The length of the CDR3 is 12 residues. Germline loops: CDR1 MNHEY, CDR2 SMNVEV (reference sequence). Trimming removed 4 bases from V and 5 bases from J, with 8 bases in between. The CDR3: CASSSGVYGYTF. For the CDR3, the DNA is TGTGCCAGCAGTTCCGGGGTTTATGGCTACACCTTC.

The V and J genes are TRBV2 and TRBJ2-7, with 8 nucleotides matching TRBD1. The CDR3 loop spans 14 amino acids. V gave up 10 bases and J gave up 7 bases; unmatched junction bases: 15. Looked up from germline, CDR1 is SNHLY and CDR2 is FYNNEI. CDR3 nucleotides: TGTGCCACCAACGTCCCGGGACAGGTTGGTGAGCAGTACTTC. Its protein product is CATNVPGQVGEQYF. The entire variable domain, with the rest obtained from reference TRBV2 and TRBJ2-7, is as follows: EPEVTQTPSHQVTQMGQEVILRCVPISNHLYFYWYRQILGQKVEFLVSFYNNEISEKSEIFDDQFSVERPDGSNFTLKIRSTKLEDSAMYFCATNVPGQVGEQYFGPGTRLTVT.

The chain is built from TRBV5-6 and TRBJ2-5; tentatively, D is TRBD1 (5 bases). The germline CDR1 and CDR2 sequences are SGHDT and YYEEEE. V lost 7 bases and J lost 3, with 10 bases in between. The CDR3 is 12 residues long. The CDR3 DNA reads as TGTGCCAGCGCCGCCAGGGAAGAGACCCAGTACTTC. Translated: CASAAREETQYF.

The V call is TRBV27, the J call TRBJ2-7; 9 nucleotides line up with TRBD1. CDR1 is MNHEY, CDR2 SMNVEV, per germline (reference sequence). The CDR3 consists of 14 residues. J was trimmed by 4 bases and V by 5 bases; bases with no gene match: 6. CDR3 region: CASSPTGGAYEQYF. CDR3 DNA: TGTGCCAGCAGTCCGACAGGGGGGGCGTACGAGCAGTACTTC.

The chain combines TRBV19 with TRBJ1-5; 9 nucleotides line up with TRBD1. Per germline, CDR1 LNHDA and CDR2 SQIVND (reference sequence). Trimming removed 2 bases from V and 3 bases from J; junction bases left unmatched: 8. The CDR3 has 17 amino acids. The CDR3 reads CASSISGTGILNQPQHF. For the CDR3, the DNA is TGTGCCAGTAGTATATCCGGGACAGGGATCCTCAATCAGCCCCAGCATTTT.

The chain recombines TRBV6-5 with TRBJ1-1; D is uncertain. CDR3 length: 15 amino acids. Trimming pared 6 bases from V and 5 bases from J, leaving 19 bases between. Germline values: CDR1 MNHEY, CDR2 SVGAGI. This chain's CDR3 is CASRRPSRGSTEAFF. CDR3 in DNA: TGTGCCAGCAGGAGACCGTCACGGGGATCTACTGAAGCTTTCTTT.

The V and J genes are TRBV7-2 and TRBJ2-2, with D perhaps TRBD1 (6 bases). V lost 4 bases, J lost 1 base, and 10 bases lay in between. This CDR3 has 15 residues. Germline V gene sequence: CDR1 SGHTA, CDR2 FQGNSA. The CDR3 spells CASSSQGRNTGELFF. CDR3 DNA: TGTGCCAGCAGCTCACAGGGCCGGAACACCGGGGAGCTGTTTTTT.

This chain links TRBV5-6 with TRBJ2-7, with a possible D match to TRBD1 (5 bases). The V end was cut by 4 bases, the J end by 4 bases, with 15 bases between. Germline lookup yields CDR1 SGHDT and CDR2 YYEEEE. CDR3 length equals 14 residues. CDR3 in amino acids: CASSDQGVGYEQYF. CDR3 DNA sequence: TGTGCCAGCAGCGATCAGGGTGTAGGGTACGAGCAGTACTTC.

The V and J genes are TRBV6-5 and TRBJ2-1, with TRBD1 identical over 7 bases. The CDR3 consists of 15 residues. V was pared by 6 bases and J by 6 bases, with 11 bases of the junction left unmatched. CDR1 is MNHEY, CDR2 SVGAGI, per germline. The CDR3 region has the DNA TGTGCCAGCAGACTCCCTACAGGGGCCCTCAATGAGCAGTTCTTC. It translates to CASRLPTGALNEQFF.

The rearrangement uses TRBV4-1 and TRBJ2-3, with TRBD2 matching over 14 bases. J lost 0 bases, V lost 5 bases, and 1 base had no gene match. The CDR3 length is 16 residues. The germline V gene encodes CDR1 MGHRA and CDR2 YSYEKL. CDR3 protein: CASSRLAGGSTDTQYF. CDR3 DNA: TGCGCCAGCAGCAGACTAGCGGGAGGGAGCACAGATACGCAGTATTTT.

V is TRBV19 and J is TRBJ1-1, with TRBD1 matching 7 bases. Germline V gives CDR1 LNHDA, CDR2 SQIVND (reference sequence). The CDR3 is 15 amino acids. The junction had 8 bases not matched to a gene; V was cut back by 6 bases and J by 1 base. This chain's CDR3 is CASRLPSGGNTEAFF. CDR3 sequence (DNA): TGTGCCAGTAGATTGCCGTCAGGGGGGAACACTGAAGCTTTCTTT. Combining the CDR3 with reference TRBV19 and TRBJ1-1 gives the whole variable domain DGGITQSPKYLFRKEGQNVTLSCEQNLNHDAMYWYRQDPGQGLRLIYYSQIVNDFQKGDIAEGYSVSREKKESFPLTVTSAQKNPTAFYLCASRLPSGGNTEAFFGQGTRLTVV.

This CDR3 reads CASSQPNTGELFF. The CDR3 DNA reads as TGCGCCAGCAGCCAACCTAACACCGGGGAGCTGTTTTTT. The rearrangement uses TRBV4-1 and TRBJ2-2; D gene unclear. CDR1 MGHRA and CDR2 YSYEKL come from the germline V gene. The CDR3 loop spans 13 amino acids. Trimming cost V 2 bases and J 2 bases, with 3 bases left between them.

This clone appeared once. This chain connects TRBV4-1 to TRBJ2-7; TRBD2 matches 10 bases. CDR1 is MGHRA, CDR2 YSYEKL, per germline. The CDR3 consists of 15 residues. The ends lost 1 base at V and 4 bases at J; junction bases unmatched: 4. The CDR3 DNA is TGCGCCAGCAGCCAAGGGCCTAGCGGGAGTTACGAGCAGTACTTC. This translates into CASSQGPSGSYEQYF.

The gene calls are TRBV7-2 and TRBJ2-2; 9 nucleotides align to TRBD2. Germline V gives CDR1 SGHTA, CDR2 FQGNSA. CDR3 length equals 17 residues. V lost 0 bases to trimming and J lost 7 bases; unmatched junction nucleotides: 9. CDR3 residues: CASSLALGGGAVGELFF. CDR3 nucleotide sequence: TGTGCCAGCAGCTTAGCGCTGGGCGGGGGGGCAGTCGGGGAGCTGTTTTTT.